This entry lists 26 T cell receptor beta chains sequenced from one sample in a study of blood T cell repertoires in COVID-19 (dated by TCRdb to about 2020). Preparation of the library involved the immunoSEQ multiplex PCR assay. Drawn from immuneACCESS, this table holds only the in-frame rearrangements with V and J called that TCRdb kept. Clones are partly lost; checked studies trace under half to an unresolved V gene and leave the rest unexplained. This sample holds 55,000 to 75,000 clones; roughly 91% were observed only once. The ten largest account for 1.1% to 1.5% of the sample. The specimen sequenced was peripheral blood. The receptor set was obtained from a man aged 60-69 years with acute or convalescent COVID-19.

The chain carries TRBV11-3 and TRBJ2-2; perhaps TRBD1 as D (6 bases). V shed 0 bases and J shed 5 bases, with 16 bases lying between them. Germline V gene lookup returns CDR1 SGHNT and CDR2 YENEEA. This CDR3 has 17 residues. The CDR3 nucleotides are TGTGCCAGCAGCTTAGATCTAACGGGACACAGGACCGGGGAGCTGTTTTTT. It translates to CASSLDLTGHRTGELFF.

This rearrangement joins TRBV6-5 to TRBJ1-1; the match to TRBD1 covers 7 bases. J lost 5 bases, V lost 6 bases, and 9 bases had no gene match. The germline gives CDR1 MNHEY, CDR2 SVGAGI. This CDR3 is 14 amino acids long. DNA for the CDR3: TGTGCCAGCAGGAGGGGACAGACTGGGACTGAAGCTTTCTTT. Translating gives CASRRGQTGTEAFF.

The CDR3 DNA reads TGTGCCAGCAGCTCCCGGGACAGGGCTCAGCCCCAGCATTTT. Residues: CASSSRDRAQPQHF. The chain has TRBV7-8 and TRBJ1-5; 9 nucleotides agree with TRBD1. Germline CDR1 reads SGHVS; CDR2 reads FQNEAQ. The CDR3 length is 14 residues. The V and J ends lost 4 bases and 6 bases, in that order; junction bases with no gene match: 4.

The rearrangement joins TRBV6-5 to TRBJ2-7; the match to TRBD1 covers 9 bases. Losses at the gene ends were 5 bases for V and 2 bases for J; bases not matched to a gene: 7. Germline V CDR1 and CDR2: MNHEY, SVGAGI. The CDR3 runs 15 residues. CDR3 protein: CASSPRDRVTYEQYF. CDR3 nucleotides: TGTGCCAGCAGTCCCCGGGACAGGGTAACCTACGAGCAGTACTTC.

In its sample, this clone was seen a few times. The J gene is TRBJ1-3, the V gene TRBV11-2; D is possibly TRBD1 (5 bases). Germline V gives CDR1 SGHAT, CDR2 FQNNGV. V lost 2 bases and J 0 bases, leaving 8 bases between the germline ends. The CDR3 length is 15 residues. In DNA, the CDR3 is TGTGCCAGCAGCTTATTAGGGGACTCTGGAAACACCATATATTTT. This translates into CASSLLGDSGNTIYF.

V gene TRBV18 combines with J gene TRBJ2-7; tentatively, D is TRBD1 (6 bases). V was shortened by 0 bases and J by 2 bases, with 11 bases between the two germline ends. The CDR3 sequence is 15 residues long. Germline V lookup: CDR1 KGHSH, CDR2 LQKENI. The DNA of the CDR3 is TGTGCCAGCTCACCACCGTATGGGGGCCCCTACGAGCAGTACTTC. Amino acids: CASSPPYGGPYEQYF.

V and J are TRBV6-6 and TRBJ1-5; 12 bases are shared with TRBD1. Trimming removed 6 bases from V and 4 bases from J; junction bases left unmatched: 7. Germline V gene data show CDR1 as MNHNY and CDR2 as SVGAGI (reference sequence). There are 16 residues in the CDR3. In nucleotides, the CDR3 is TGTGCCAGCAGCACGGGACAGGGGGCTATTAATCAGCCCCAGCATTTT. Encoded protein: CASSTGQGAINQPQHF.

This chain links TRBV2 with TRBJ2-3; D perhaps matches TRBD2 (6 bases). CDR3 length: 14 residues. V was shortened by 5 bases and J by 7 bases, with 16 bases between the two germline ends. Germline V gene sequence: CDR1 SNHLY, CDR2 FYNNEI. The CDR3 is CASSMGLPEYTQYF. For the CDR3, the DNA is TGTGCCAGCAGTATGGGACTCCCCGAATATACGCAGTATTTT.

The rearrangement links TRBV9 to TRBJ1-1; 10 bases map to TRBD1. The germline CDR1 and CDR2 sequences are SGDLS and YYNGEE. This CDR3 is 15 amino acids long. The junction had 7 bases not matched to a gene; V was cut back by 3 bases and J by 5 bases. The CDR3 reads CASSASGTGVTEAFF. The CDR3 DNA sequence: TGTGCCAGCAGCGCCTCCGGGACAGGGGTGACTGAAGCTTTCTTT.

The J gene is TRBJ1-5, the V gene TRBV10-3; 12 bases are a match to TRBD1. V lost 1 base to trimming and J lost 4 bases; unmatched junction nucleotides: 8. The CDR3 consists of 18 residues. From germline, CDR1 is ENHRY and CDR2 SYGVKD. CDR3 region: CAISEWGTGGPSNQPQHF. CDR3 sequence (DNA): TGTGCCATCAGTGAGTGGGGGACAGGGGGCCCCTCTAATCAGCCCCAGCATTTT.

The chain is built from TRBV7-9 and TRBJ1-1, with no clear D. The CDR3 has 12 residues. Between the trimmed V and J ends, which lost 4 bases and 4 bases, there was a span of 7 bases. Germline CDR1 SEHNR, CDR2 FQNEAQ (reference sequence). The CDR3 protein is CASSSSGTEAFF. The DNA of the CDR3 is TGTGCCAGCAGCTCATCCGGCACTGAAGCTTTCTTT. The variable domain in full, completed from reference TRBV7-9 and TRBJ1-1, reads DTGVSQNPRHKITKRGQNVTFRCDPISEHNRLYWYRQTLGQGPEFLTYFQNEAQLEKSRLLSDRFSAERPKGSFSTLEIQRTEQGDSAMYLCASSSSGTEAFFGQGTRLTVV.

This chain links TRBV13 with TRBJ1-2; 9 bases fit TRBD1. Trimming at V came to 4 bases and at J to 4 bases, leaving 7 bases not matched to a gene. The CDR3 contains 15 residues. Germline V gene data show CDR1 as PRHDT and CDR2 as FYEKMQ (reference sequence). CDR3 nucleotides: TGTGCCAGCAGCTCCCGGGACAGGGACCCCTATGGCTACACCTTC. Its translation is CASSSRDRDPYGYTF.

CDR3 sequence reads: CASSPGIANYGYTF. CDR3 in DNA: TGTGCCAGCAGTCCCGGGATAGCTAACTATGGCTACACCTTC. The rearrangement joins TRBV2 to TRBJ1-2, with unresolved D. Germline loops: CDR1 SNHLY, CDR2 FYNNEI. V lost 5 bases and J 0 bases, leaving 10 bases between the germline ends. This CDR3 is built from 14 residues.

The chain combines TRBV7-3 with TRBJ2-2; 7 nucleotides agree with TRBD1. From germline, CDR1 is SGHTA and CDR2 FQGTGA. The junction had 3 bases not matched to a gene; V was cut back by 3 bases and J by 2 bases. This CDR3 has 15 residues. DNA of the CDR3: TGTGCCAGCAGCTTTCGACAGGGAAACACCGGGGAGCTGTTTTTT. Translating it yields CASSFRQGNTGELFF.

This chain connects TRBV21-1 to TRBJ2-7; the table's D call, TRBD1, has no DNA check behind it. TRBV21-1 represents a pseudogene. CDR3 length: 14 amino acids. CDR3 in DNA: TGTGCCAGCAGCAAAGGACAGGCGATCTACGAGCAGTACTTC. It codes for CASSKGQAIYEQYF.

The chain has TRBV2 and TRBJ1-1; 7 bases fit TRBD1. The CDR3 covers 14 residues. Germline loops: CDR1 SNHLY, CDR2 FYNNEI. V was pared by 7 bases and J by 1 base, with 6 bases of the junction left unmatched. The DNA for the CDR3 is TGTGCCAGCAACAGACGACAGGGGAACACTGAAGCTTTCTTT. The encoded protein is CASNRRQGNTEAFF.

The DNA for the CDR3 is TGTGCCAGTCAACAGGGCGCAATTTATGGCTACACCTTC. This encodes CASQQGAIYGYTF. The chain employs TRBV6-5 and TRBJ1-2; D possibly corresponds to TRBD1 (6 bases). Trimming removed 9 bases at V and 5 bases at J, with 16 bases between. There are 13 residues in the CDR3. Per the germline V gene, CDR1 is MNHEY and CDR2 is SVGAGI.

This CDR3 is CASSLGPLFFEQYF. The CDR3, as DNA: TGTGCCAGCAGCTTAGGGCCCCTGTTTTTCGAGCAGTACTTC. The rearrangement links TRBV7-2 to TRBJ2-7, with D hard to call. Trimming took off 1 base at V and 6 bases at J, with 13 bases between the two ends. This CDR3 spans 14 amino acids. Germline loops: CDR1 SGHTA, CDR2 FQGNSA.

The rearrangement uses TRBV4-2 and TRBJ1-1; D is unresolved. Per the germline V gene, CDR1 is LGHNA and CDR2 is YNFKEQ. Between the trimmed V and J ends, which lost 6 bases and 3 bases, there was a span of 14 bases. CDR3 size: 14 residues. The CDR3 here is CASSLGGSHTEAFF. The CDR3 region has the DNA TGTGCCAGCAGTCTCGGCGGTAGTCACACTGAAGCTTTCTTT.

J is TRBJ2-3 and V is TRBV15; TRBD2 aligns across 11 bases. Germline values: CDR1 LNHNV, CDR2 YYDKDF (reference sequence). CDR3 size: 16 residues. J gave up 0 bases and V 6 bases, and 5 bases lay outside the gene matches. DNA for the CDR3: TGTGCCACCAGGTTGCGACTAGCGGGGAGCACAGATACGCAGTATTTT. Translation: CATRLRLAGSTDTQYF.

CDR3 nucleotide sequence: TGTGCCAGCAGACGGACAGGTGGTGAAAAACTGTTTTTT. This gives the protein CASRRTGGEKLFF. V and J are TRBV3-1 (or the pseudogene TRBV3-2) and TRBJ1-4; 7 bases are a match to TRBD1. In germline, CDR1 is LGHDT, CDR2 YNNKEL (reference sequence). V lost 6 bases to trimming and J lost 7 bases; unmatched junction nucleotides: 5. CDR3 length: 13 residues.

This chain uses TRBV30 with TRBJ1-2, with D uncertain. The V gene's germline CDR1 is GTSNPN and CDR2 SVGIG (reference sequence). The CDR3 totals 12 residues. V shed 0 bases and J shed 5 bases, with 7 bases lying between them. The CDR3 nucleotides are TGTGCCTGGAGTGTATACGGGTATGGCTACACCTTC. Its translation: CAWSVYGYGYTF.

The chain's CDR3 is CASSLATGENQPQHF. The CDR3 DNA is TGTGCCAGCAGCTTAGCGACAGGGGAAAATCAGCCCCAGCATTTT. This chain joins TRBV7-9 and TRBJ1-5; 8 bases agree with TRBD1. CDR3 length: 15 amino acids. J gave up 4 bases and V 0 bases, and 2 bases lay outside the gene matches. Germline CDR1 reads SEHNR; CDR2 reads FQNEAQ (reference sequence). The entire variable domain, with the rest obtained from reference TRBV7-9 and TRBJ1-5, is as follows: DTGVSQNPRHKITKRGQNVTFRCDPISEHNRLYWYRQTLGQGPEFLTYFQNEAQLEKSRLLSDRFSAERPKGSFSTLEIQRTEQGDSAMYLCASSLATGENQPQHFGDGTRLSIL.

The gene calls are TRBV6-6 and TRBJ1-3; the D gene is possibly TRBD1 (6 bases). From germline, CDR1 is MNHNY and CDR2 SVGAGI (reference sequence). Between the trimmed V and J ends, which lost 5 bases and 0 bases, there was a span of 23 bases. The CDR3 has 19 amino acids. The CDR3 nucleotides are TGTGCCAGCAGTCTAACCTACCCACGAGTAGGGGGCTCTGGAAACACCATATATTTT. Protein product: CASSLTYPRVGGSGNTIYF.

The chain uses TRBV9 and TRBJ2-2; D is unclear. Germline V lookup: CDR1 SGDLS, CDR2 YYNGEE. Between the trimmed V and J ends, which lost 1 base and 3 bases, there was a span of 10 bases. CDR3 length equals 15 residues. CDR3 bases: TGTGCCAGCAGCGTACTTGGCGCGGACACCGGGGAGCTGTTTTTT. This sequence encodes CASSVLGADTGELFF. The complete variable domain, with remaining parts taken from reference TRBV9 and TRBJ2-2, reads DSGVTQTPKHLITATGQRVTLRCSPRSGDLSVYWYQQSLDQGLQFLIQYYNGEERAKGNILERFSAQQFPDLHSELNLSSLELGDSALYFCASSVLGADTGELFFGEGSRLTVL.

The chain couples TRBV10-2 to TRBJ2-2; 9 bases line up with TRBD1. CDR1 is WSHSY, CDR2 SAAADI, per germline. This CDR3 is 14 amino acids long. The V segment lost 6 bases and the J segment 6 bases; nucleotides outside the gene matches: 5. CDR3 in DNA: TGCGCCAGCAGACTAGACAGGGGGTCCGGGGAGCTGTTTTTT. It codes for CASRLDRGSGELFF.